The clone carrying this TCR beta chain was recorded only once. Its matching antigen is unknown. The CDR3 sequence is 15 residues long. The J segment lost 3 bases and the V segment lost 3 bases, leaving 7 bases of the junction unmatched. CDR1 SGDLS and CDR2 YYNGEE come from the germline V gene. This specimen belongs to a study of shared clonotypes between healthy human individuals. Study observations and caveats: What naive subsets generally showed was a larger estimated richness than memory subsets showed.

Template for every sorted-subset replicate PCR totaled 150 to 250 ng DNA, approximately 30,000 T cell genomes. Method: immunoSEQ multiplex PCR; TCRdb's copy keeps in-frame clones and lacks some. The data show approximately 530,000 clones, approximately 94% seen once. The sample comprised naive CD4+ T cells sorted from blood. Stated subset: CD45RA+ positively selected. The chain recombines TRBV9 with TRBJ2-7; 9 bases agree with TRBD1. The clonotype was recovered from a woman aged 30 to 39 in good health. The CDR3 region has the DNA TGTGCCAGCAGCGCCTCCGGGACAGGGAACTACGAGCAGTACTTC. Its translation: CASSASGTGNYEQYF.